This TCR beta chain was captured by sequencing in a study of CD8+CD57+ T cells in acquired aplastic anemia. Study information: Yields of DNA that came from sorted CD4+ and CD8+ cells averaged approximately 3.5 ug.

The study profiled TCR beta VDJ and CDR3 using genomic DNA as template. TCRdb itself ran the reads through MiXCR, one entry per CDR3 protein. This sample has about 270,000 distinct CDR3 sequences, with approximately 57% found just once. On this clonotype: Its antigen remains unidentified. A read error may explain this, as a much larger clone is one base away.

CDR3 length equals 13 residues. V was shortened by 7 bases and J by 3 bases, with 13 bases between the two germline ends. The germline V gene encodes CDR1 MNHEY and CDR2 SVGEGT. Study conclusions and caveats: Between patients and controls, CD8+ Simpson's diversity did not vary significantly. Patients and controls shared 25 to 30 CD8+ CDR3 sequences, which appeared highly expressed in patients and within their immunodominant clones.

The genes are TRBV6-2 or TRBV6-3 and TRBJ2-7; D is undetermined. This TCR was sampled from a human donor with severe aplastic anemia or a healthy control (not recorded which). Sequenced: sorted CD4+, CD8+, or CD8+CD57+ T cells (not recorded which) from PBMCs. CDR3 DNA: TGTGCCAGCAATAGAGTTAACAGCTACGAGCAGTACTTC. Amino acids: CASNRVNSYEQYF.